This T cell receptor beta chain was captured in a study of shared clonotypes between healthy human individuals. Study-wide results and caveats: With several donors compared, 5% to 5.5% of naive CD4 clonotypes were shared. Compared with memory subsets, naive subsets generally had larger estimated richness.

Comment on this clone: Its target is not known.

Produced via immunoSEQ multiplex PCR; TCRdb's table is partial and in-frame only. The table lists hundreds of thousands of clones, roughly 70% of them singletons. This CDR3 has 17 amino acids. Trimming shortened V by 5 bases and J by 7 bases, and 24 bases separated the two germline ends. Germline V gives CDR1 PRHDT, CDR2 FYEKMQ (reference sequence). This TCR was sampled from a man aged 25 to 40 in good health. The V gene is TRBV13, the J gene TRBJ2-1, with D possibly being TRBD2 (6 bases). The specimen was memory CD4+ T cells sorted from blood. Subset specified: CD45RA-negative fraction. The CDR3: CASSPSIRETLRNEQFF. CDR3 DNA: TGTGCCAGCAGCCCAAGCATCCGGGAGACCTTAAGGAATGAGCAGTTCTTC.